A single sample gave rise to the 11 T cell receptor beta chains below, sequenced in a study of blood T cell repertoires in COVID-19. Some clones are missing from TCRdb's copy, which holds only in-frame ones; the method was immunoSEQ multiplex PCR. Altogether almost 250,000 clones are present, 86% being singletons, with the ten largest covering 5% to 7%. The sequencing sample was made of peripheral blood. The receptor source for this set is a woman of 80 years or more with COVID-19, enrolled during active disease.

CDR3 DNA: TGTGCCAGCAGTTCTAGGACACCTTACGAGCAGTACGTC. Amino acid sequence: CASSSRTPYEQYV. V usage is TRBV28 and J usage is TRBJ2-7; D is possibly TRBD1 (5 bases). Trimming cost V 4 bases and J 4 bases, with 11 bases left between them. The CDR3 is 13 residues long. Germline CDR1 and CDR2: MDHEN and SYDVKM.

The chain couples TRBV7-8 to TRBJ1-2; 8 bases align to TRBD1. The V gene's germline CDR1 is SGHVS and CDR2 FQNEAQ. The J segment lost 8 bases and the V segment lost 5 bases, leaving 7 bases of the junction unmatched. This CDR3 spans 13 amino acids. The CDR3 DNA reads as TGTGCCAGCAGCCGTGACAGGGGAACGGGCTACACCTTC. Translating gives CASSRDRGTGYTF. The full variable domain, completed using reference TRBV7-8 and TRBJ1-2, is GAGVSQSPRYKVAKRGQDVALRCDPISGHVSLFWYQQALGQGPEFLTYFQNEAQLDKSGLPSDRFFAERPEGSVSTLKIQRTQQEDSAVYLCASSRDRGTGYTFGSGTRLTVV.

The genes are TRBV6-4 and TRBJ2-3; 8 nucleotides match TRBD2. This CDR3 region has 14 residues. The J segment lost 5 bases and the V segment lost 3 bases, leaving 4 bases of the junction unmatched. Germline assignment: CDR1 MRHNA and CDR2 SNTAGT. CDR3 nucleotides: TGTGCCAGCAGTGAACGGGGGGGGATAGATACGCAGTATTTT. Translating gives CASSERGGIDTQYF.

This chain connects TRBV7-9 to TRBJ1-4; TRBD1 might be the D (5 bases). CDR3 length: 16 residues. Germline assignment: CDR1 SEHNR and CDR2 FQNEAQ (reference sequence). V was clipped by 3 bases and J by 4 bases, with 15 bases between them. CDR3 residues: CASSFGQGLNNEKLFF. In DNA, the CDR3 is TGTGCCAGCAGCTTCGGTCAGGGACTGAATAATGAAAAACTGTTTTTT.

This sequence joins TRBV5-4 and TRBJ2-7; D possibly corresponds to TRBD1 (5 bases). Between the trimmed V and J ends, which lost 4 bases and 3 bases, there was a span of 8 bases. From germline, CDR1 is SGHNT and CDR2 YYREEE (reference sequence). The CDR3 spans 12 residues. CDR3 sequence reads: CASSLDNYEQYF. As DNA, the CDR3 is TGTGCCAGCAGCCTGGACAACTACGAGCAGTACTTC.

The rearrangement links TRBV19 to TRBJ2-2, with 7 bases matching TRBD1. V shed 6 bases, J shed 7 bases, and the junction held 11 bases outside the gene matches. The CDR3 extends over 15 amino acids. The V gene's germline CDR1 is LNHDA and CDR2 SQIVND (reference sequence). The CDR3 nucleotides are TGTGCCAGTAGGGTAGGGGGCAATATTAACGGGGAGCTGTTTTTT. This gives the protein CASRVGGNINGELFF.

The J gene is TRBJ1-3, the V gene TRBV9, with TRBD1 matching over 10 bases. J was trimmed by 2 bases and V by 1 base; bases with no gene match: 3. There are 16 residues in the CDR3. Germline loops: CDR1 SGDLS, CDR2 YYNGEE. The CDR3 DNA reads TGTGCCAGCAGCGTAACCGGGACAGGGGCTGGAAACACCATATATTTT. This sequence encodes CASSVTGTGAGNTIYF.

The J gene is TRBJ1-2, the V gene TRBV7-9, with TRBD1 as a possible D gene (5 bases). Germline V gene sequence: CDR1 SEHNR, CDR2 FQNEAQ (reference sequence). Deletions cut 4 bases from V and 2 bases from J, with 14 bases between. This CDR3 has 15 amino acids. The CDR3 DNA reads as TGTGCCAGCAGCTCGCAGGCGGGGCGGAACTATGGCTACACCTTC. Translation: CASSSQAGRNYGYTF.

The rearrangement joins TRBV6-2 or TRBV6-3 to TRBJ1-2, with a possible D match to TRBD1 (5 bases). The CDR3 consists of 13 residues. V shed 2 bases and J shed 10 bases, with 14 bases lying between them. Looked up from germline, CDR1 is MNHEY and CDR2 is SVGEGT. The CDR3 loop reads CASSYPGLKVYTF. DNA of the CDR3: TGTGCCAGCAGTTACCCAGGGTTAAAGGTCTACACCTTC.

CDR3 in DNA: TGTGCCAGTAGTAATAACAGGAATAATCAGCCCCAGCATTTT. The encoded protein is CASSNNRNNQPQHF. This chain uses TRBV19 with TRBJ1-5, with D possibly matching TRBD1 (5 bases). The CDR3 loop spans 14 amino acids. With 4 bases removed from V and 4 bases from J, the gap between germline ends came to 11 bases. Per the germline V gene, CDR1 is LNHDA and CDR2 is SQIVND (reference sequence).

CDR3 residues: CASRRESLDTQYF. The DNA for the CDR3 is TGTGCCAGCAGGAGGGAATCCCTGGATACGCAGTATTTT. The rearrangement uses TRBV6-6 and TRBJ2-3; possibly TRBD2 for D (5 bases). The germline V and J ends were trimmed by 6 bases and 6 bases, with 13 bases remaining between them. The CDR3 contains 13 residues. Germline-derived CDR1 and CDR2 are MNHNY and SVGAGI (reference sequence).